What follows are 2 T cell receptor beta chains derived from one specimen sequenced in a study of T cells of healthy individuals. Using its own MiXCR run on the 5' RACE reads, TCRdb lists one record per CDR3 protein. The sample carries 35,000 to 45,000 distinct CDR3 sequences, 3.5% to 5.5% recorded once. The origin of the receptors is a human donor in good health.

This clonotype was observed at least ten times. The J gene is TRBJ2-4, the V gene TRBV4-2; 8 bases match TRBD1. V shed 5 bases, J shed 0 bases, and the junction held 9 bases outside the gene matches. This CDR3 is built from 17 residues. Looked up from germline, CDR1 is LGHNA and CDR2 is YNFKEQ. The CDR3 DNA is TGTGCCAGCAGCACGGGGACAGGCAATGTAGCCAAAAACATTCAGTACTTC. This gives the protein CASSTGTGNVAKNIQYF.

The sample holds many counts of this clonotype. The V and J genes are TRBV29-1 and TRBJ1-1; D unresolved. From germline, CDR1 is SQVTM and CDR2 ANQGSEA. Trimming took 8 bases from V and 5 from J, leaving 12 bases between them. The CDR3 loop spans 11 amino acids. CDR3 residues: CSCAARTEAFF. The DNA for the CDR3 is TGCAGCTGCGCGGCCCGGACTGAAGCTTTCTTT.